A selection of T cell receptor beta chains follows, all from one sample in a study of shared clonotypes between healthy human individuals. The data were produced by immunoSEQ multiplex PCR, yet TCRdb's version contains in-frame clones alone and is incomplete. Of 1.5 million to 1.9 million clones listed, 95% to 99% are singletons. The material sequenced was naive CD4+ T cells sorted from blood. The receptors derive from a man between 25 and 39 years old in good health. The CDR3 runs from the conserved cysteine through the conserved F or W. Fields, in order: CDR3 length, clone size, J gene, V gene, D gene, CDR3 protein, CDR3 DNA. D genes are given only for firm matches. The size entry is marked missing in some rows and otherwise reads once, few, many or a size class.

15	.	TRBJ2-1	TRBV7-9	.	CASSPRGAEGREQFF	TGTGCCAGCAGCCCCCGGGGAGCGGAGGGGAGGGAGCAGTTCTTC
17	once	TRBJ2-7	TRBV4-1	TRBD1	CASSQAYPGQGSYEQYF	TGCGCCAGCAGCCAAGCCTATCCGGGACAGGGGAGTTACGAGCAGTACTTC
14	.	TRBJ1-1	TRBV28	TRBD1	CASRLRGRLAEAFF	TGTGCCAGCAGGCTTAGGGGGCGTCTAGCTGAAGCTTTCTTT
15	.	TRBJ1-4	TRBV6-1	.	CASSGHGGANEKLFF	TGTGCCAGCAGTGGACATGGGGGGGCTAATGAAAAACTGTTTTTT
14	.	TRBJ2-7	TRBV30	TRBD1	CAWTLRRTGSEQYF	TGTGCCTGGACGCTCCGGAGGACAGGGAGCGAGCAGTACTTC
16	.	TRBJ2-1	TRBV5-1	TRBD1	CASSLPKTGSVDEQFF	TGCGCCAGCAGCTTGCCTAAGACAGGGTCGGTCGATGAGCAGTTCTTC
15	.	TRBJ2-5	TRBV7-3	.	CASSPGPQYQETQYF	TGTGCCAGCAGCCCCGGGCCACAATACCAAGAGACCCAGTACTTC
16	.	TRBJ2-5	TRBV19	.	CASSIDRGSGLETQYF	TGTGCCAGTAGTATAGATAGGGGGTCGGGACTGGAGACCCAGTACTTC
15	once	TRBJ1-1	TRBV29-1	TRBD1	CSVFRTGGVRTEAFF	TGCAGCGTTTTCCGAACAGGGGGCGTACGCACTGAAGCTTTCTTT
10	.	TRBJ1-1	TRBV28	.	CASSITEAFF	TGTGCCAGCAGTATTACTGAAGCTTTCTTT
14	.	TRBJ2-5	TRBV18	.	CASSPPASQETQYF	TGTGCCAGCTCACCACCCGCCAGTCAAGAGACCCAGTACTTC
14	.	TRBJ1-1	TRBV27	.	CASSSRGAIAEAFF	TGTGCCAGCAGTTCAAGGGGAGCCATAGCTGAAGCTTTCTTT
12	.	TRBJ2-3	TRBV27	.	CASSSQAHTQYF	TGTGCCAGCAGTTCCCAGGCGCATACGCAGTATTTT
18	.	TRBJ2-7	TRBV18	TRBD2	CASSSKRQGPAGEREQYF	TGTGCCAGCTCATCAAAACGTCAGGGGCCAGCGGGAGAGCGCGAGCAGTACTTC
15	.	TRBJ2-1	TRBV28	.	CASSLVPSSYNEQFF	TGTGCCAGCAGTTTAGTGCCGAGCTCCTACAATGAGCAGTTCTTC
17	.	TRBJ2-3	TRBV27	TRBD2	CASSPAGGWRETDTQYF	TGTGCCAGCAGTCCAGCTGGGGGTTGGCGGGAGACAGATACGCAGTATTTT
15	.	TRBJ2-7	TRBV6-5	.	CASSNPGTRLLEQYF	TGTGCCAGCAGTAATCCCGGGACACGGTTATTAGAGCAGTACTTC
15	.	TRBJ2-7	TRBV11-2	.	CASSLARGIGYEQYF	TGTGCCAGCAGCTTAGCCCGGGGGATTGGCTACGAGCAGTACTTC
16	.	TRBJ1-3	TRBV7-9	.	CASSLSGRRSGNTIYF	TGTGCCAGCAGCTTATCGGGCCGGCGCTCTGGAAACACCATATATTTT
16	.	TRBJ1-1	TRBV4-2	.	CASSQDQLGGNTEAFF	TGTGCCAGCAGCCAGGATCAGTTGGGTGGGAACACTGAAGCTTTCTTT
16	.	TRBJ2-4	TRBV6-1	.	CASSDRDRRGKNIQYF	TGTGCCAGCAGTGACCGAGACAGGAGGGGCAAAAACATTCAGTACTTC
17	.	TRBJ1-4	TRBV5-1	TRBD1	CASSLAGGQGRIEKLFF	TGCGCCAGCAGCTTGGCCGGGGGACAGGGAAGAATTGAAAAACTGTTTTTT
14	.	TRBJ2-5	TRBV29-1	TRBD2	CSIPGTSSGETQYF	TGCAGCATACCCGGGACTAGCTCTGGGGAGACCCAGTACTTC
17	.	TRBJ1-5	TRBV27	TRBD1	CASSFRDREMGNQPQHF	TGTGCCAGCAGTTTCCGGGACAGGGAAATGGGGAATCAGCCCCAGCATTTT
14	.	TRBJ2-1	TRBV29-1	.	CSGTGTPALYEQFF	TGCAGCGGGACCGGGACCCCCGCTCTCTATGAGCAGTTCTTC
15	once	TRBJ2-1	TRBV7-3	TRBD1	CASSRGTGHYNEQFF	TGTGCCAGCAGCCGAGGGACAGGTCACTACAATGAGCAGTTCTTC
14	.	TRBJ1-5	TRBV21-1	.	CASSKAGSNQPQHF	TGTGCCAGCAGCAAAGCTGGCAGCAATCAGCCCCAGCATTTT
13	.	TRBJ2-7	TRBV4-3	.	CASSQRTDYEQYF	TGCGCCAGCAGCCAAAGGACAGATTACGAGCAGTACTTC
16	.	TRBJ1-3	TRBV5-1	TRBD1	CASSSLPPGQDNTIYF	TGCGCCAGCAGCTCCCTCCCGCCTGGACAGGATAACACCATATATTTT
11	.	TRBJ1-1	TRBV20-1	.	CSAEGGAEAFF	TGCAGTGCTGAGGGTGGGGCTGAAGCTTTCTTT
15	.	TRBJ2-1	TRBV6-5	.	CASSYQAVAYNEQFF	TGTGCCAGCAGTTACCAAGCGGTGGCCTACAATGAGCAGTTCTTC
14	.	TRBJ2-1	TRBV29-1	.	CSVVGLAGYNEQFF	TGCAGCGTTGTGGGACTGGCGGGCTACAATGAGCAGTTCTTC
14	.	TRBJ2-1	TRBV7-9	TRBD2	CASNLAGAYNEQFF	TGTGCCAGCAACTTAGCGGGGGCATACAATGAGCAGTTCTTC
15	.	TRBJ2-3	TRBV15	TRBD2	CATSRGLADTDTQYF	TGTGCCACCAGCAGAGGGCTAGCGGACACAGATACGCAGTATTTT
14	once	TRBJ2-7	TRBV4-3	TRBD1	CASSQGTGTYEQYF	TGCGCCAGCAGCCAAGGGACAGGCACCTACGAGCAGTACTTC